The source of this T cell receptor beta chain is a study of cytomegalovirus exposure and HLA in healthy donors. General study results and limits: It was shown in a later analysis that HLA-associated TCR beta chains were more clonally expanded than other, equally common chains. Researchers catalogued 160 or so TCR beta chains as cytomegalovirus-associated.

Concerning this clone: Its antigen is not known.

60 Vbeta and 13 Jbeta primers were used in PCR. Original handling: Roughly 83 million unique TCR beta chains, roughly 11 million of them shared, were counted by a later analysis. Clones were sequenced by immunoSEQ multiplex PCR, and TCRdb holds only the in-frame ones, with some missing. The V and J calls and clone size come from that table; D and trimming were worked out from the DNA. The sample holds approximately 170,000 clones, around 75% seen once. The sequencing sample was made of PBMCs. The sequence was collected from a man younger than 35 in good health and CMV-seropositive.

Here the CDR3 reads CASSPGDRLYEQYV. DNA of the CDR3: TGTGCCAGCAGCCCCGGGGACAGGCTCTACGAGCAGTACGTC. The V gene is TRBV6-5, the J gene TRBJ2-7; TRBD1 matches at 8 bases. J lost 3 bases, V lost 6 bases, and 7 bases had no gene match. Germline V CDR1 and CDR2: MNHEY, SVGAGI. This CDR3 spans 14 amino acids.